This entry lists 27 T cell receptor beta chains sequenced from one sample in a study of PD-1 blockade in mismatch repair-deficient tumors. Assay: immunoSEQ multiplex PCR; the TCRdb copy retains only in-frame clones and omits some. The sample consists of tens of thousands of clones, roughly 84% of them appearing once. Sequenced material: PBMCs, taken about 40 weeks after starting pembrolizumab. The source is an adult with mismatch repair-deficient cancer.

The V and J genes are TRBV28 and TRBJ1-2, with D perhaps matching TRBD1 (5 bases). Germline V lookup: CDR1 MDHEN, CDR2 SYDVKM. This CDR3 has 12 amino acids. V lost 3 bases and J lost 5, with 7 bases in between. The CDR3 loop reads CASSFTGYGYTF. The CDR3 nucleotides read TGTGCCAGCAGTTTTACAGGATATGGCTACACCTTC.

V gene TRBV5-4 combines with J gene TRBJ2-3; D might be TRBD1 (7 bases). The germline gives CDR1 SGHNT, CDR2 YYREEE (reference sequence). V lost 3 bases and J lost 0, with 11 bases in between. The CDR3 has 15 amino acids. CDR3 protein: CASSSSGGSTDTQYF. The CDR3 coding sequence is TGTGCCAGCAGCTCCTCAGGGGGGAGCACAGATACGCAGTATTTT.

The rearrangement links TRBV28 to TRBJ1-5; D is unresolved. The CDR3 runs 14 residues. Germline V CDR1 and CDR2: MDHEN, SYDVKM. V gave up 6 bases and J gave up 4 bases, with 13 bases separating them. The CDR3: CASSITFGNQPQHF. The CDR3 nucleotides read TGTGCCAGCAGCATCACGTTCGGGAATCAGCCCCAGCATTTT.

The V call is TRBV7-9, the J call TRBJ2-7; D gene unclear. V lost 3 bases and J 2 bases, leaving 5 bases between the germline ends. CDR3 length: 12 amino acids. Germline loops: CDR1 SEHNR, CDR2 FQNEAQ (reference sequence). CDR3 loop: CASSLQTYEQYF. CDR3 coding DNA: TGTGCCAGCAGCTTGCAGACCTACGAGCAGTACTTC.

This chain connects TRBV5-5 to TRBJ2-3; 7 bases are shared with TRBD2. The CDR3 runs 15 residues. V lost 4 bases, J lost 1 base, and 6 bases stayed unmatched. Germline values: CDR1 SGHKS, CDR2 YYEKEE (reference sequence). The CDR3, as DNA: TGTGCCAGCAGCCCCTACCTAGCGGGCACAGATACGCAGTATTTT. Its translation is CASSPYLAGTDTQYF.

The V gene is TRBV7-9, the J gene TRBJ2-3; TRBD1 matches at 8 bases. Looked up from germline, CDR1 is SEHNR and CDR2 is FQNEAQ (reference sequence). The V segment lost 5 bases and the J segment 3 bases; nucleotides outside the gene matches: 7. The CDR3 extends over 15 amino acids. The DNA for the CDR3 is TGTGCCAGCAGCAGCGGACAGGGTCTGACAGATACGCAGTATTTT. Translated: CASSSGQGLTDTQYF.

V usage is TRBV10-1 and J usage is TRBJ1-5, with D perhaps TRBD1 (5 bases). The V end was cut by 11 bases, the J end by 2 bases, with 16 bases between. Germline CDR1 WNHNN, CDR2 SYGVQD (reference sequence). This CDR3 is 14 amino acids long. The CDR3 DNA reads TGCGCCGTACGGACATGGTGCGGCAATCAGCCCCAGCATTTT. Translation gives CAVRTWCGNQPQHF.

The CDR3 region is CASSYELAGTGELFF. CDR3 in DNA: TGTGCCAGCAGTTACGAACTAGCGGGCACCGGGGAGCTGTTTTTT. This chain links TRBV6-5 with TRBJ2-2; 9 nucleotides line up with TRBD2. There are 15 residues in the CDR3. V lost 2 bases, J lost 4 bases, and 2 bases stayed unmatched. The germline gives CDR1 MNHEY, CDR2 SVGAGI.

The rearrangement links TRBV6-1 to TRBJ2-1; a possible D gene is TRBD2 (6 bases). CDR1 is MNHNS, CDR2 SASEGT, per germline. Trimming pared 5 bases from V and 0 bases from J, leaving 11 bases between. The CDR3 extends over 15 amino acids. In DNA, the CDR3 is TGTGCCAGCAGTCGAGCGGGTATCTCCTACAATGAGCAGTTCTTC. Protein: CASSRAGISYNEQFF.

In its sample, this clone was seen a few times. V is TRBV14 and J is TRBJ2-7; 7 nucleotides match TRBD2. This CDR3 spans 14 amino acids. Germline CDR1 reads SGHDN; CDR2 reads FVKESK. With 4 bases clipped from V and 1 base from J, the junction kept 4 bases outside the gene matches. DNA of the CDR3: TGTGCCAGCAGCCCAGCGGGGATTTCCTACGAGCAGTACTTC. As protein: CASSPAGISYEQYF. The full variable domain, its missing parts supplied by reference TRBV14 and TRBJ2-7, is EAGVTQFPSHSVIEKGQTVTLRCDPISGHDNLYWYRRVMGKEIKFLLHFVKESKQDESGMPNNRFLAERTGGTYSTLKVQPAELEDSGVYFCASSPAGISYEQYFGPGTRLTVT.

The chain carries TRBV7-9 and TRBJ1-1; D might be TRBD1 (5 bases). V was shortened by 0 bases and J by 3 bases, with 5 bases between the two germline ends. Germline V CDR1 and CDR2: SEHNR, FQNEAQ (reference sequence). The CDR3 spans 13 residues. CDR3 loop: CASSLAGDTEAFF. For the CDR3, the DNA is TGTGCCAGCAGCTTAGCAGGGGACACTGAAGCTTTCTTT. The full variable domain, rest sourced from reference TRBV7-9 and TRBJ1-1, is DTGVSQNPRHKITKRGQNVTFRCDPISEHNRLYWYRQTLGQGPEFLTYFQNEAQLEKSRLLSDRFSAERPKGSFSTLEIQRTEQGDSAMYLCASSLAGDTEAFFGQGTRLTVV.

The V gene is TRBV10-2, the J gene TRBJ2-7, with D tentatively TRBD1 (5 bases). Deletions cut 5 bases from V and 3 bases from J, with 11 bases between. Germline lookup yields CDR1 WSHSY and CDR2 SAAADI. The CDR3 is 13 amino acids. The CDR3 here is CASSTDSDYEQYF. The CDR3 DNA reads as TGCGCCAGCAGTACCGACAGTGACTACGAGCAGTACTTC.

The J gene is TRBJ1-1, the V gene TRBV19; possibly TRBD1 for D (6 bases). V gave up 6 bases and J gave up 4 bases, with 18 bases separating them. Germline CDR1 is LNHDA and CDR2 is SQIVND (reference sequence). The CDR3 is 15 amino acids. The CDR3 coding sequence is TGTGCCAGTAGCCCTGCAGGGGCGAGGTCCACTGAAGCTTTCTTT. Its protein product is CASSPAGARSTEAFF.

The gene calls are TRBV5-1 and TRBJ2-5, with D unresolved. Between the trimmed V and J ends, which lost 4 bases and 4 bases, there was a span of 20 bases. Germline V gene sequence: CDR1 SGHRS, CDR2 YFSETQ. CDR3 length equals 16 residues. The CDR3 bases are TGCGCCAGCAGCCCTTTCGGCGACGAGCGTGTAGAGACCCAGTACTTC. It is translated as CASSPFGDERVETQYF.

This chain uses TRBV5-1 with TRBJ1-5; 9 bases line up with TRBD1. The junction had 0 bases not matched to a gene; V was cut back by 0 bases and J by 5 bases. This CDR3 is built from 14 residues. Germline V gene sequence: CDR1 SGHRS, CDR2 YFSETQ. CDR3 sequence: CASSLGTGDQPQHF. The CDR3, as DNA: TGCGCCAGCAGCTTGGGGACAGGGGATCAGCCCCAGCATTTT.

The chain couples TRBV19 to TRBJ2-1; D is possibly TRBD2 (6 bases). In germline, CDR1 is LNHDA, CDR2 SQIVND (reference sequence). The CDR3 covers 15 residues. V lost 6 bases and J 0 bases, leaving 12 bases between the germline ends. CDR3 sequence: CASSRDSSSYNEQFF. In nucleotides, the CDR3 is TGTGCCAGTAGCCGGGACTCTAGCTCCTACAATGAGCAGTTCTTC.

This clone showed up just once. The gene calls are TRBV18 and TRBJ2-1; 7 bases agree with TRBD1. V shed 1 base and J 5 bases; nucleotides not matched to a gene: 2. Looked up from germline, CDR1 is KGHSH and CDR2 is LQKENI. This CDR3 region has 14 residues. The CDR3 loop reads CASSPRGTDNEQFF. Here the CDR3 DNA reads TGTGCCAGCTCACCACGAGGGACAGACAATGAGCAGTTCTTC.

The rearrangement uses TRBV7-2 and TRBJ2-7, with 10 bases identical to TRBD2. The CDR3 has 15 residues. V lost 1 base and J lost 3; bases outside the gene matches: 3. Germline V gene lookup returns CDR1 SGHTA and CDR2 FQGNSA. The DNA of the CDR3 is TGTGCCAGCAGCTTAGGAGGACTAGCGGTCTACGAGCAGTACTTC. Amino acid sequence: CASSLGGLAVYEQYF.

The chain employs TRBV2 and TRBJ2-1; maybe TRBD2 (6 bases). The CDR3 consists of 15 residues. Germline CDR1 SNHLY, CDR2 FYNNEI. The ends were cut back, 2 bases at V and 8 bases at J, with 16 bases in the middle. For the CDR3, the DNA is TGTGCCAGCAGTGAACTAGCGCGACCCCGGGATGAGCAGTTCTTC. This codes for CASSELARPRDEQFF.

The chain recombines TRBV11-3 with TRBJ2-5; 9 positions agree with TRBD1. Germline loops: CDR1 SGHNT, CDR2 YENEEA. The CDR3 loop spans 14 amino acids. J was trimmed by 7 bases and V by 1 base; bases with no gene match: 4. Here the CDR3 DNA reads TGTGCCAGCAGCTTAGGGACAGGGGCCAGGACCCAGTACTTC. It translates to CASSLGTGARTQYF.

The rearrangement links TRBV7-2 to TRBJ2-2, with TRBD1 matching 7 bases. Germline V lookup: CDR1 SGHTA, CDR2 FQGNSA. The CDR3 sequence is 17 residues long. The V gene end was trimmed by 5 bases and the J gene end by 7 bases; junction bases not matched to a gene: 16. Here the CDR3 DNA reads TGTGCCAGCAGCCCGACCACCGACAGGGCTAGGGGCGGGGAGCTGTTTTTT. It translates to CASSPTTDRARGGELFF.

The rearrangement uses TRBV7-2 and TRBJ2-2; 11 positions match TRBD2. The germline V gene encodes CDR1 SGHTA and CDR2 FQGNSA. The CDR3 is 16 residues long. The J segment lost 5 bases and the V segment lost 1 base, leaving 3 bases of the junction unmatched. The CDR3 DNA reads TGTGCCAGCAGCTTAGGGAGGACTAGCGGGACCGGGGAGCTGTTTTTT. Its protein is CASSLGRTSGTGELFF.

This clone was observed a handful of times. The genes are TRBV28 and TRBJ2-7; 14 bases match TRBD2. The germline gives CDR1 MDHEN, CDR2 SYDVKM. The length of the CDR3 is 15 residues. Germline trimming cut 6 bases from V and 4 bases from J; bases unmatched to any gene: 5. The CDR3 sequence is CASSPGTSGSYEQYF. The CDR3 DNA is TGTGCCAGCAGCCCCGGGACTAGCGGGAGTTACGAGCAGTACTTC.

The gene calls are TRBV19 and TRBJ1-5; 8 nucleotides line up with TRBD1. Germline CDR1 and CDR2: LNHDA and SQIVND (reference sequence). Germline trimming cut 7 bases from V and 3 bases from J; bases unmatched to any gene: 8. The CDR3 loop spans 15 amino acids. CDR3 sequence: CASTSGTGLNQPQHF. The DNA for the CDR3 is TGTGCCAGTACCTCCGGGACAGGCCTCAATCAGCCCCAGCATTTT. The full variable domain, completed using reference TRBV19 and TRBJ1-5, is DGGITQSPKYLFRKEGQNVTLSCEQNLNHDAMYWYRQDPGQGLRLIYYSQIVNDFQKGDIAEGYSVSREKKESFPLTVTSAQKNPTAFYLCASTSGTGLNQPQHFGDGTRLSIL.

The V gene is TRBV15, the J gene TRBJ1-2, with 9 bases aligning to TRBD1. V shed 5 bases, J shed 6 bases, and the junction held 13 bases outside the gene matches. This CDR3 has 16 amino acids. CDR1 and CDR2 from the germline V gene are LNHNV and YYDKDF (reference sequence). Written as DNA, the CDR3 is TGTGCCACCAGCGTGGGACAGGGTATTATATTGGATGGCTACACCTTC. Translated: CATSVGQGIILDGYTF.

The CDR3 nucleotides read TGTGCCAGTAGTATCGGGAGCTCTGGGGCCAACGTCCTGACTTTC. The encoded protein is CASSIGSSGANVLTF. The rearrangement links TRBV19 to TRBJ2-6, with a possible D match to TRBD2 (6 bases). V was clipped by 3 bases and J by 0 bases, with 6 bases between them. The germline CDR1 and CDR2 sequences are LNHDA and SQIVND (reference sequence). This CDR3 spans 15 amino acids.

Here the CDR3 DNA reads TGTGCCAGCAGCCTTTTGGGACAGGGTCCCTACGAGCAGTACTTC. As protein: CASSLLGQGPYEQYF. V usage is TRBV5-4 and J usage is TRBJ2-7, with 9 bases fitting TRBD1. V shed 4 bases, J shed 2 bases, and the junction held 7 bases outside the gene matches. The CDR3 covers 15 residues. Germline assignment: CDR1 SGHNT and CDR2 YYREEE (reference sequence).